The rows below give T cell receptor beta chains drawn from one sample of a study of blood T cell repertoires in COVID-19. The data were produced by immunoSEQ multiplex PCR, yet TCRdb's version contains in-frame clones alone and is incomplete. The sample holds 60,000 to 75,000 clones, about 85% seen once. The sequencing input was peripheral blood. These receptors were taken from a woman aged 50 to 65 with COVID-19, enrolled during active disease. The CDR3 runs from the conserved cysteine through the conserved F or W. The D gene is left open where the match is weak.

v_call cdr3_length d_call cdr3_aa
TRBV3-1/TRBV3-2 13 NA CASSPLGGGELFF
TRBV5-4 16 NA CASSLAGGGDYNGYTF
TRBV11-2 14 NA CASSRLQGTYEQYF
TRBV27 16 TRBD2 CASSRVRTSDLYEQYF
TRBV13 15 TRBD1 CASSLDRGPNSPLHF
TRBV6-2/TRBV6-3 16 NA CASSPPGILGGYGYTF
TRBV28 14 TRBD1 CASSTGTGGYEQYF
TRBV14 15 NA CASSQDNRNTGELFF
TRBV19 18 TRBD2 CASSIGLAGEGGGETQYF
TRBV28 14 NA CASSFNRVNQPQHF
TRBV13 14 NA CASSLNPRGYEQFF
TRBV27 12 NA CAPKLRHIPQYF
TRBV27 13 TRBD2 CATRSSGRNEQFF
TRBV6-6 15 NA CASSGGGYSNQPQHF
TRBV4-1 17 TRBD2 CASSQVIGLAGDNEQFF
TRBV19 14 NA CACHRGGETGELFF
TRBV21-1 20 NA CASSNDGGSSDAGSYNEQFF
TRBV12-3/TRBV12-4 13 NA CASRPGSSYEQYF
TRBV7-2 12 NA CASSLSEGTQYF
TRBV2 14 NA CASEFTGKRYEQYF
TRBV5-6 15 NA CASSFTGAGTDTQYF
TRBV4-2 15 TRBD2 CASSQRTSESYEQYF
TRBV11-3 15 TRBD2 CASSFSGRSVNEQFF
TRBV9 15 TRBD2 CASSVGLAGVHEQYF
TRBV5-1 14 TRBD1 CASSPGQGVQPQHF
TRBV15 14 NA CATSARGRDDEQYF
TRBV3-1/TRBV3-2 16 TRBD1 CASSQDFGTVSYEQYF
TRBV3-1/TRBV3-2 14 NA CASSPRTGYTEAFF
TRBV11-2 12 NA CASSSRGYEQYF
TRBV18 17 NA CASSLGQGSNSGNTIYF
TRBV2 14 TRBD1 CASSTGVYNSPLHF
TRBV28 13 NA CASSYPGNYEQYF
TRBV7-9 13 NA CASSLEVRETQYF
TRBV5-6 15 TRBD2 CASSLVGGPSYEQYF
TRBV11-2 11 NA CASRIADTQYF
TRBV14 13 NA CASSHLINYEQYF
TRBV9 13 TRBD1 CASSKRQGTEQYF
TRBV21-1 16 NA CASSKVGGSRFGEQFF
TRBV6-5 16 NA CASSYQSGHPYNEQFF
TRBV13 16 TRBD1 CASRPRQGRNTGELFF
TRBV2 15 TRBD2 CASSEIAGAINEQFF
TRBV29-1 14 NA CSVAKGVGTDTQYF
TRBV14 15 NA CASSQVGLYTGELFF
TRBV21-1 16 NA CASSKNWTGESEEQYF
TRBV30 13 TRBD1 CAWSDDRGEKLFF
TRBV30 14 NA CAWSRSSNNSPLHF
TRBV19 13 TRBD2 CASRKREAGELFF
TRBV30 15 TRBD2 CAWTKLAGGPSEQFF
TRBV7-2 14 TRBD1 CASSPGQVHQPQHF
TRBV9 14 NA CASKVQDYTDTQYF